The 5 T cell receptor beta chains listed next were all sequenced from one sample in a study of response to subunit inactivated influenza vaccine. TCRdb re-called the RT-PCR reads through MiXCR, storing one row per CDR3 protein. The profile covers roughly 500,000 distinct CDR3 sequences, with roughly 27% appearing a single time and 1.5% to 2% taken by the ten largest. Source: CD4+ T cells sorted from PBMCs, taken about 5 days after vaccination. The source is a man over 45 who received an inactivated influenza vaccine.

The chain combines TRBV15 with TRBJ2-3; 7 bases map to TRBD1. The V segment lost 0 bases and the J segment 3 bases; nucleotides outside the gene matches: 6. This CDR3 contains 16 residues. CDR1 is LNHNV, CDR2 YYDKDF, per germline (reference sequence). The CDR3 loop is CATSRDGTASTDTQYF. In DNA, the CDR3 is TGTGCCACCAGCAGAGATGGGACAGCATCTACAGATACGCAGTATTTT.

V usage is TRBV28 and J usage is TRBJ2-5; 9 bases align to TRBD1. V was pared by 6 bases and J by 3 bases, with 8 bases of the junction left unmatched. The CDR3 consists of 15 residues. The germline CDR1 and CDR2 sequences are MDHEN and SYDVKM. The CDR3 DNA reads TGTGCCAGCAGGAGAGGGGACAGGGTAAAAGAGACCCAGTACTTC. This sequence encodes CASRRGDRVKETQYF.

The chain is built from TRBV20-1 and TRBJ2-3, with TRBD2 matching 7 bases. The V gene end was trimmed by 6 bases and the J gene end by 3 bases; junction bases not matched to a gene: 6. In germline, CDR1 is DFQATT, CDR2 SNEGSKA (reference sequence). The CDR3 length is 13 residues. The CDR3 DNA sequence: TGCAGTGCCACCGCCGGGAGGACAGATACGCAGTATTTT. This gives the protein CSATAGRTDTQYF.

This clonotype showed up just a few times. The chain couples TRBV20-1 to TRBJ1-1; 8 bases agree with TRBD1. In germline, CDR1 is DFQATT, CDR2 SNEGSKA (reference sequence). The junction had 11 bases not matched to a gene; V was cut back by 2 bases and J by 3 bases. The CDR3 runs 16 residues. CDR3 sequence (DNA): TGCAGTGCTAGAAGGTCCCGGGACAGGCTTTACACTGAAGCTTTCTTT. Amino acids: CSARRSRDRLYTEAFF.

This chain uses TRBV7-9 with TRBJ1-1; 8 bases are a match to TRBD1. The germline CDR1 and CDR2 sequences are SEHNR and FQNEAQ (reference sequence). CDR3 length equals 15 residues. V was clipped by 10 bases and J by 0 bases; unmatched bases: 10. The CDR3 nucleotides are TGTGCCATACAGGGGGTCCCGTCTTTGAACACTGAAGCTTTCTTT. Its protein is CAIQGVPSLNTEAFF.